Presented here are 20 T cell receptor beta chains from one specimen sequenced in a study of cytomegalovirus exposure and HLA in healthy donors. The table came from immunoSEQ multiplex PCR; TCRdb's copy has only in-frame clones and leaves some out. Among 110,000 to 150,000 clones listed, approximately 94% were seen once. Input material: PBMCs. The origin of the receptors is a man aged 18 to 30 in good health and CMV-seropositive.

The chain recombines TRBV21-1 with TRBJ1-1; the table's D call, TRBD1, was not checked against the DNA. TRBV21-1 is reported as a pseudogene. This CDR3 region has 13 residues. CDR3 amino acids: CASSRRGLTEAFF. The CDR3 DNA sequence: TGTGCCAGCAGCCGCAGGGGGCTTACTGAAGCTTTCTTT.

The chain links TRBV7-9 to TRBJ2-2, with D possibly matching TRBD1 (6 bases). In germline, CDR1 is SEHNR, CDR2 FQNEAQ (reference sequence). Trimming pared 5 bases from V and 5 bases from J, leaving 9 bases between. There are 13 residues in the CDR3. The CDR3 is CASSITGTGELFF. CDR3 nucleotide sequence: TGTGCCAGCAGCATCACAGGGACCGGGGAGCTGTTTTTT.

The J gene is TRBJ1-2, the V gene TRBV5-1; D not resolved. V lost 1 base and J 0 bases, leaving 10 bases between the germline ends. Looked up from germline, CDR1 is SGHRS and CDR2 is YFSETQ. The CDR3 runs to 15 residues. The CDR3: CASSLSTGANYGYTF. CDR3 DNA: TGCGCCAGCAGCTTGTCAACCGGGGCTAACTATGGCTACACCTTC.

This clone has a handful of counts. Distinct nucleotide sequences in the sample also encode this CDR3. The chain employs TRBV6-1 and TRBJ2-7; 9 nucleotides line up with TRBD2. Germline V gene sequence: CDR1 MNHNS, CDR2 SASEGT. The CDR3 consists of 16 residues. J lost 3 bases, V lost 3 bases, and 9 bases had no gene match. This CDR3 reads CASSDLGGLASYEQYF. Written as DNA, the CDR3 is TGTGCCAGCAGTGACCTAGGCGGACTAGCGAGCTACGAGCAGTACTTC.

CDR3 sequence reads: CASSSLTGAGVGQYF. The CDR3 DNA sequence: TGTGCCAGCAGTTCATTGACAGGGGCGGGAGTGGGGCAGTACTTC. The chain links TRBV27 to TRBJ2-7, with D tentatively TRBD1 (8 bases). The V and J ends lost 4 bases and 9 bases respectively, with 22 bases between them. CDR1 MNHEY and CDR2 SMNVEV come from the germline V gene (reference sequence). The CDR3 has 15 amino acids.

The gene calls are TRBV18 and TRBJ2-1; 8 bases line up with TRBD1. This CDR3 has 19 amino acids. CDR1 KGHSH and CDR2 LQKENI come from the germline V gene. Trimming at V came to 7 bases and at J to 0 bases, leaving 17 bases not matched to a gene. CDR3 sequence (DNA): TGTGCCAGCTTATCTGGGGCAGGGGGCTCCACTTCCTCCTACAATGAGCAGTTCTTC. It translates to CASLSGAGGSTSSYNEQFF.

V is TRBV19 and J is TRBJ2-5; perhaps TRBD2 as D (6 bases). This CDR3 is built from 16 residues. V was shortened by 1 base and J by 8 bases, with 20 bases between the two germline ends. Germline CDR1 is LNHDA and CDR2 is SQIVND (reference sequence). The DNA for the CDR3 is TGTGCCAGTAGTATAGTAACGGGGGAGCTGAGGGGAACCCAGTACTTC. Translation gives CASSIVTGELRGTQYF.

The V and J genes are TRBV5-1 and TRBJ2-3, with a possible D match to TRBD2 (7 bases). The germline V gene encodes CDR1 SGHRS and CDR2 YFSETQ. CDR3 size: 15 residues. V lost 3 bases, J lost 1 base, and 12 bases lay in between. CDR3 bases: TGCGCCAGCAGCTCCGGGGAGGGGGGCACAGATACGCAGTATTTT. Translated, it gives CASSSGEGGTDTQYF.

The V gene is TRBV4-1, the J gene TRBJ2-7; tentatively, D is TRBD2 (6 bases). CDR1 is MGHRA and CDR2 is YSYEKL in the germline V gene. CDR3 length equals 16 residues. With 3 bases removed from V and 3 bases from J, the gap between germline ends came to 18 bases. The CDR3 DNA follows: TGCGCCAGCAGCCAGGCGCGGGAAGGGGTCAACTACGAGCAGTACTTC. Amino acids: CASSQAREGVNYEQYF.

This chain joins TRBV7-2 and TRBJ2-1, with TRBD1 as a possible D gene (5 bases). V dropped 1 base and J dropped 5 bases, with 18 bases sitting between them. The CDR3 is made up of 17 amino acids. Looked up from germline, CDR1 is SGHTA and CDR2 is FQGNSA. The chain's CDR3 is CASSLGTSRAYHNEQFF. In DNA form, the CDR3 reads TGTGCCAGCAGCTTAGGGACATCTAGGGCCTACCACAATGAGCAGTTCTTC. The complete variable domain, with remaining parts taken from reference TRBV7-2 and TRBJ2-1, reads GAGVSQSPSNKVTEKGKDVELRCDPISGHTALYWYRQSLGQGLEFLIYFQGNSAPDKSGLPSDRFSAERTGGSVSTLTIQRTQQEDSAVYLCASSLGTSRAYHNEQFFGPGTRLTVL.

The rearrangement uses TRBV5-4 and TRBJ1-2; 8 bases match TRBD1. This CDR3 is built from 16 residues. The germline CDR1 and CDR2 sequences are SGHNT and YYREEE (reference sequence). V was clipped by 4 bases and J by 5 bases; unmatched bases: 13. The CDR3 bases are TGTGCCAGCAGCCCGTTGGACCAGGGGGCGGGGTATGGCTACACCTTC. It translates to CASSPLDQGAGYGYTF.

This chain uses TRBV27 with TRBJ1-5, with 9 bases aligning to TRBD1. Trimming took 1 base from V and 9 from J; bases not matched to a gene: 7. Per the germline V gene, CDR1 is MNHEY and CDR2 is SMNVEV (reference sequence). The CDR3 runs 15 residues. The DNA of the CDR3 is TGTGCCAGCAGTTTATTAAGGACAGGGGCCGGGCCCCAGCATTTT. Translating it yields CASSLLRTGAGPQHF.

J is TRBJ2-3 and V is TRBV6-1; 7 nucleotides agree with TRBD1. V gave up 7 bases and J gave up 1 base; unmatched junction bases: 5. CDR1 and CDR2 (germline): MNHNS, SASEGT. The CDR3 consists of 14 residues. CDR3 coding DNA: TGTGCCAGCACCCCAAGGGGGCGCACAGATACGCAGTATTTT. Translation: CASTPRGRTDTQYF.

The chain's CDR3 is CASSLSSGTTDTQYF. CDR3 DNA sequence: TGTGCCAGCAGCTTGAGTAGCGGGACGACAGATACGCAGTATTTT. This chain links TRBV5-4 with TRBJ2-3; 8 nucleotides align to TRBD2. Unmatched junction bases numbered 4, after V lost 1 base and J lost 3 bases. CDR3 length: 15 residues. Germline loops: CDR1 SGHNT, CDR2 YYREEE (reference sequence). Based on the CDR3 plus reference TRBV5-4 and TRBJ2-3, the full variable domain is ETGVTQSPTHLIKTRGQQVTLRCSSQSGHNTVSWYQQALGQGPQFIFQYYREEENGRGNFPPRFSGLQFPNYSSELNVNALELDDSALYLCASSLSSGTTDTQYFGPGTRLTVL.

This rearrangement joins TRBV28 to TRBJ1-4, with 8 bases that match TRBD1. Germline V gene sequence: CDR1 MDHEN, CDR2 SYDVKM. V was clipped by 4 bases and J by 5 bases; unmatched bases: 3. This CDR3 is 14 amino acids long. CDR3 sequence reads: CASSSRQGNEKLFF. The CDR3 DNA reads as TGTGCCAGCAGTTCCAGACAGGGGAATGAAAAACTGTTTTTT.

The chain recombines TRBV7-9 with TRBJ1-2, with D perhaps matching TRBD1 (5 bases). The length of the CDR3 is 15 residues. Germline V gene lookup returns CDR1 SEHNR and CDR2 FQNEAQ (reference sequence). The ends were cut back, 8 bases at V and 0 bases at J, with 16 bases in the middle. Here the CDR3 reads CASAQGREANYGYTF. In nucleotides, the CDR3 is TGTGCCAGCGCCCAGGGCAGGGAAGCTAACTATGGCTACACCTTC. Supplemented by reference TRBV7-9 and TRBJ1-2, the full variable domain reads DTGVSQNPRHKITKRGQNVTFRCDPISEHNRLYWYRQTLGQGPEFLTYFQNEAQLEKSRLLSDRFSAERPKGSFSTLEIQRTEQGDSAMYLCASAQGREANYGYTFGSGTRLTVV.

The J gene is TRBJ2-3, the V gene TRBV5-4; tentative D call: TRBD1 (5 bases). V was pared by 4 bases and J by 5 bases, with 17 bases between. The CDR3 consists of 15 residues. Germline CDR1 reads SGHNT; CDR2 reads YYREEE (reference sequence). The CDR3 here is CASSDRTQGVDTQYF. DNA for the CDR3: TGTGCCAGCAGCGATAGGACCCAAGGGGTAGATACGCAGTATTTT.

The V gene is TRBV9, the J gene TRBJ2-3, with 9 bases lining up with TRBD2. The junction had 5 bases not matched to a gene; V was cut back by 2 bases and J by 4 bases. Germline V gene sequence: CDR1 SGDLS, CDR2 YYNGEE. This CDR3 spans 15 amino acids. CDR3 coding DNA: TGTGCCAGCAGCGTTCTTGCGGGAGGGGCAGATACGCAGTATTTT. Translation: CASSVLAGGADTQYF.

This rearrangement joins TRBV9 to TRBJ2-5; 7 nucleotides line up with TRBD1. This CDR3 spans 14 amino acids. The trim removed 0 bases at V and 3 bases at J, leaving 2 bases unmatched. Germline-derived CDR1 and CDR2 are SGDLS and YYNGEE. The CDR3 bases are TGTGCCAGCAGCGTAGCGGGGACAGAAGAGACCCAGTACTTC. Protein: CASSVAGTEETQYF.

The J gene is TRBJ2-7, the V gene TRBV18; the D is unclear. Deletions cut 3 bases from V and 6 bases from J, with 9 bases between. This CDR3 comprises 12 residues. The germline gives CDR1 KGHSH, CDR2 LQKENI. CDR3 in DNA: TGTGCCAGCTCACCTCGGGTTGGCGAGCAGTACTTC. It is translated as CASSPRVGEQYF.